Following are 2 T cell receptor beta chains from one sample sequenced in a study of T cells in localized non-small cell lung cancer. Assay: immunoSEQ multiplex PCR; the TCRdb copy retains only in-frame clones and omits some. Among almost 65,000 clones listed, 90% were seen once. Sequencing was performed on peripheral blood, taken before any cancer treatment. All receptors derive from a woman between 35 and 75 years old with stage I lung adenocarcinoma.

The chain combines TRBV27 with TRBJ1-2, with D hard to call. The CDR3 spans 12 residues. The germline V gene encodes CDR1 MNHEY and CDR2 SMNVEV (reference sequence). With 7 bases removed from V and 2 bases from J, the gap between germline ends came to 8 bases. The CDR3 DNA follows: TGTGCCAGCAAGTCAGGAAACTATGGCTACACCTTC. Translation gives CASKSGNYGYTF.

The V call is TRBV5-5, the J call TRBJ1-2; TRBD1 aligns across 7 bases. CDR3 length equals 15 residues. Germline lookup yields CDR1 SGHKS and CDR2 YYEKEE (reference sequence). The V gene end was trimmed by 4 bases and the J gene end by 4 bases; junction bases not matched to a gene: 10. The CDR3 DNA is TGTGCCAGCAGCCAGGGGGGACAGTTTGGCTATGGCTACACCTTC. Translating it yields CASSQGGQFGYGYTF.